A selection of T cell receptor beta chains follows, all from one sample in a study of blood T cell repertoires in COVID-19. Only in-frame clones appear in the TCRdb table, and some are missing; sequencing was by immunoSEQ multiplex PCR. The sample has 97,000 or so clones; approximately 80% are singletons. Sequencing was carried out using peripheral blood. The receptors here all came from a human donor in a cohort sampled during active COVID-19. CDR3s include the opening cysteine and the closing phenylalanine or tryptophan. The D gene is left open where the match is weak. Not every row has a clone size; where given, it reads once, few, many or a size class.

v_gene: TRBV13
j_gene: TRBJ2-1
d_gene: TRBD2
abundance: -
CDR3nt: TGTGCCAGCAGGAACGTGACGGGGGGTATCTCCTACAATGAGCAGTTCTTC
CDR3aa: CASRNVTGGISYNEQFF

v_gene: TRBV19
j_gene: TRBJ1-5
d_gene: -
abundance: few
CDR3nt: TGTGCCAGTAGAGGGGGACATAGTCAGCCCCAGCATTTT
CDR3aa: CASRGGHSQPQHF

v_gene: TRBV5-1
j_gene: TRBJ1-3
d_gene: -
abundance: -
CDR3nt: TGCGCCAGCAGCGCGGGGTCTGGAAACACCATATATTTT
CDR3aa: CASSAGSGNTIYF

v_gene: TRBV11-3
j_gene: TRBJ1-2
d_gene: TRBD1
abundance: -
CDR3nt: TGTGCCAGCAGCTACAGGGGTTTCGGCTACACCTTC
CDR3aa: CASSYRGFGYTF

v_gene: TRBV15
j_gene: TRBJ2-5
d_gene: TRBD1
abundance: -
CDR3nt: TGTGCCACCAGCAGCGCTGGGACAGGCCGGGAGACCCAGTACTTC
CDR3aa: CATSSAGTGRETQYF

v_gene: TRBV2
j_gene: TRBJ1-2
d_gene: -
abundance: -
CDR3nt: TGTGCCAGCAGTGAAGGGCCCAGGGTCGGCTACACCTTC
CDR3aa: CASSEGPRVGYTF

v_gene: TRBV18
j_gene: TRBJ1-1
d_gene: TRBD1
abundance: -
CDR3nt: TGTGCCAGCTCGGGACAGGGGGTGGGCACTGAAGCTTTCTTT
CDR3aa: CASSGQGVGTEAFF

v_gene: TRBV27
j_gene: TRBJ2-2
d_gene: TRBD2
abundance: -
CDR3nt: TGTGCCAGCAGTTTAAGGGGCGGGGGGAACACCGGGGAGCTGTTTTTT
CDR3aa: CASSLRGGGNTGELFF

v_gene: TRBV4-3
j_gene: TRBJ1-5
d_gene: -
abundance: once
CDR3nt: TGCGCCAGCAGCCAAGGGGTACAGGGATATGGCGTAAATCAGCCCCAGCATTTT
CDR3aa: CASSQGVQGYGVNQPQHF

v_gene: TRBV5-8
j_gene: TRBJ2-6
d_gene: TRBD1
abundance: once
CDR3nt: TGTGCCAGCAGCCTAGGGACAGGCGGTGGGGCCAACGTCCTGACTTTC
CDR3aa: CASSLGTGGGANVLTF

v_gene: TRBV18
j_gene: TRBJ2-5
d_gene: TRBD1
abundance: -
CDR3nt: TGTGCCAGCTCATCCTCAGGGGGCGGAGAGACCCAGTACTTC
CDR3aa: CASSSSGGGETQYF

v_gene: TRBV28
j_gene: TRBJ2-1
d_gene: TRBD1
abundance: -
CDR3nt: TGTGCCAGCAGTGTGGGACAGAGCAATGAGCAGTTCTTC
CDR3aa: CASSVGQSNEQFF

v_gene: TRBV4-2
j_gene: TRBJ2-7
d_gene: TRBD1
abundance: -
CDR3nt: TGTGCCAGCAGCACAGGGGATTCCTACGAGCAGTACTTC
CDR3aa: CASSTGDSYEQYF

v_gene: TRBV9
j_gene: TRBJ1-6
d_gene: TRBD1
abundance: -
CDR3nt: TGTGCCAGCAGCGTATCTGCAGGGGGGCCCTATAATTCACCCCTCCACTTT
CDR3aa: CASSVSAGGPYNSPLHF

v_gene: TRBV6-2/TRBV6-3
j_gene: TRBJ1-2
d_gene: -
abundance: -
CDR3nt: TGTGCCAGCAGTTTCACAGGGACGAATGGCTACACCTTC
CDR3aa: CASSFTGTNGYTF

v_gene: TRBV19
j_gene: TRBJ2-2
d_gene: TRBD2
abundance: -
CDR3nt: TGTGCCAGTTGGCCTAGCGGGGGGGCCACCGGGGAGCTGTTTTTT
CDR3aa: CASWPSGGATGELFF

v_gene: TRBV13
j_gene: TRBJ2-1
d_gene: -
abundance: -
CDR3nt: TGTGCCAGCAGCCCCGGGATCGCCTACAATGAGCAGTTCTTC
CDR3aa: CASSPGIAYNEQFF

v_gene: TRBV11-3
j_gene: TRBJ1-2
d_gene: -
abundance: -
CDR3nt: TGTGCCAGCAGCCACCGAGGGGGACAATTATTTAACTATGGCTACACCTTC
CDR3aa: CASSHRGGQLFNYGYTF

v_gene: TRBV9
j_gene: TRBJ2-5
d_gene: TRBD1
abundance: -
CDR3nt: TGTGCCAGCAGCATGGACAGGGTAGGGGAGACCCAGTACTTC
CDR3aa: CASSMDRVGETQYF

v_gene: TRBV6-2/TRBV6-3
j_gene: TRBJ1-1
d_gene: TRBD1
abundance: -
CDR3nt: TGTGCCAGCAGTCGGGGACAGGGGGCGCGATACACTGAAGCTTTCTTT
CDR3aa: CASSRGQGARYTEAFF

v_gene: TRBV15
j_gene: TRBJ1-2
d_gene: -
abundance: -
CDR3nt: TGTGCCACCAGCAGAGATCGAGGACAGTCTTCTGGCTACACCTTC
CDR3aa: CATSRDRGQSSGYTF

v_gene: TRBV11-1
j_gene: TRBJ1-2
d_gene: TRBD1
abundance: -
CDR3nt: TGTGCCAGCAGCCTCGGACAGGGGGCTTCTGGCTACACCTTC
CDR3aa: CASSLGQGASGYTF

v_gene: TRBV7-3
j_gene: TRBJ1-1
d_gene: -
abundance: -
CDR3nt: TGTGCCAGCAGCTTAACTCCTCAGATGAACACTGAAGCTTTCTTT
CDR3aa: CASSLTPQMNTEAFF

v_gene: TRBV3-1/TRBV3-2
j_gene: TRBJ1-4
d_gene: -
abundance: once
CDR3nt: TGTGCCAGCAGCCAGAGTATGGGCGGGAAATTTTTT
CDR3aa: CASSQSMGGKFF

v_gene: TRBV7-9
j_gene: TRBJ2-3
d_gene: TRBD2
abundance: -
CDR3nt: TGTGCCAGCAGCCGTAGCGGGGGTGGGCTGAGCACAGATACGCAGTATTTT
CDR3aa: CASSRSGGGLSTDTQYF

v_gene: TRBV27
j_gene: TRBJ1-6
d_gene: -
abundance: -
CDR3nt: TGTGCCAGCAGTTCGTCACAGGGACCCTATAATTCACCCCTCCACTTT
CDR3aa: CASSSSQGPYNSPLHF

v_gene: TRBV5-1
j_gene: TRBJ1-4
d_gene: -
abundance: -
CDR3nt: TGCGCCAGCAGCTTGCTAGGTTTCGCTGAAAAACTGTTTTTT
CDR3aa: CASSLLGFAEKLFF

v_gene: TRBV11-3
j_gene: TRBJ2-1
d_gene: -
abundance: -
CDR3nt: TGTGCCAGCAGCTATACCTTGACAGACTACAATGAGCAGTTCTTC
CDR3aa: CASSYTLTDYNEQFF

v_gene: TRBV30
j_gene: TRBJ2-7
d_gene: -
abundance: -
CDR3nt: TGTGCCTGGAGTGTATTAGGCAGGAACTACGAGCAGTACTTC
CDR3aa: CAWSVLGRNYEQYF

v_gene: TRBV5-1
j_gene: TRBJ2-7
d_gene: TRBD1
abundance: -
CDR3nt: TGCGCCACCCACAGGGGGCCGTTCGACGAGCAGTACTTC
CDR3aa: CATHRGPFDEQYF

v_gene: TRBV27
j_gene: TRBJ2-2
d_gene: TRBD1
abundance: -
CDR3nt: TGTGCCAGCAGCCCGGACAGGAGGAACACCGGGGAGCTGTTTTTT
CDR3aa: CASSPDRRNTGELFF

v_gene: TRBV6-5
j_gene: TRBJ1-5
d_gene: -
abundance: few
CDR3nt: TGTGCCAGCAAAAGGGGGGGGATAGGCAATCAGCCCCAGCATTTT
CDR3aa: CASKRGGIGNQPQHF

v_gene: TRBV24-1
j_gene: TRBJ1-3
d_gene: -
abundance: -
CDR3nt: TGTGCCACCAGTGATTCAAGGGGCTCTGGAAACACCATATATTTT
CDR3aa: CATSDSRGSGNTIYF

v_gene: TRBV18
j_gene: TRBJ2-1
d_gene: TRBD1
abundance: -
CDR3nt: TGTGCCAGCTCACCACTCCCGACAGGGGGACGGCCAAATGAGCAGTTCTTC
CDR3aa: CASSPLPTGGRPNEQFF

v_gene: TRBV4-1
j_gene: TRBJ1-6
d_gene: -
abundance: -
CDR3nt: TGCGCCAGCAATAGATATCCCCTCAATTCACCCCTCCACTTT
CDR3aa: CASNRYPLNSPLHF

v_gene: TRBV7-2
j_gene: TRBJ1-2
d_gene: -
abundance: -
CDR3nt: TGTGCCAGCAGCTCGGACGGACTCTATGGCTACACCTTC
CDR3aa: CASSSDGLYGYTF

v_gene: TRBV7-2
j_gene: TRBJ2-5
d_gene: TRBD2
abundance: -
CDR3nt: TGTGCCAGCAGCTCCCAGGGGACTAGCCAAGAGACCCAGTACTTC
CDR3aa: CASSSQGTSQETQYF

v_gene: TRBV4-3
j_gene: TRBJ1-2
d_gene: -
abundance: once
CDR3nt: TGCGCCAGCAGATCGACAGGAGGAATTGATGGCTACACCTTC
CDR3aa: CASRSTGGIDGYTF

v_gene: TRBV18
j_gene: TRBJ1-1
d_gene: -
abundance: -
CDR3nt: TGTGCCAGCTCACCAATGACGGGTGTGAACACTGAAGCTTTCTTT
CDR3aa: CASSPMTGVNTEAFF

v_gene: TRBV13
j_gene: TRBJ2-5
d_gene: -
abundance: -
CDR3nt: TGTGCCAGCAGCCTCCGCCTGGGGGGGCACAAAGAGACCCAGTACTTC
CDR3aa: CASSLRLGGHKETQYF

v_gene: TRBV7-2
j_gene: TRBJ2-1
d_gene: TRBD1
abundance: -
CDR3nt: TGTGCCAGCAGCTCCGGGACAGGGGGCCGTGAGCAGTTCTTC
CDR3aa: CASSSGTGGREQFF

v_gene: TRBV6-2/TRBV6-3
j_gene: TRBJ2-3
d_gene: -
abundance: -
CDR3nt: TGTGCCAGCAGTTACCCCCGTGATTCGGGAACCGGGGATACGCAGTATTTT
CDR3aa: CASSYPRDSGTGDTQYF

v_gene: TRBV6-2/TRBV6-3
j_gene: TRBJ2-3
d_gene: -
abundance: -
CDR3nt: TGTGCCAGCAGTTCACTAGCAGGGTTTCAGACAGATACGCAGTATTTT
CDR3aa: CASSSLAGFQTDTQYF

v_gene: TRBV28
j_gene: TRBJ1-1
d_gene: TRBD1
abundance: -
CDR3nt: TGTGCCAGCAGTTTCAGGGTCAGGGGGCGCACTGAAGCTTTCTTT
CDR3aa: CASSFRVRGRTEAFF

v_gene: TRBV4-2
j_gene: TRBJ2-3
d_gene: TRBD2
abundance: -
CDR3nt: TGTGCCAGCAGCCAGGTCGGGGGGGCCGCAGATACGCAGTATTTT
CDR3aa: CASSQVGGAADTQYF

v_gene: TRBV5-1
j_gene: TRBJ1-4
d_gene: -
abundance: -
CDR3nt: TGCGCCAGCAGCTTGGGCGGCACAACTAATGAAAAACTGTTTTTT
CDR3aa: CASSLGGTTNEKLFF

v_gene: TRBV6-6
j_gene: TRBJ2-1
d_gene: -
abundance: -
CDR3nt: TGTGCCAGCAGTACCCTTGGCAGGGGCGGAGAGCAGTTCTTC
CDR3aa: CASSTLGRGGEQFF

v_gene: TRBV9
j_gene: TRBJ1-1
d_gene: -
abundance: -
CDR3nt: TGTGCCAGCAGCGTTACGAGCGGGGGATTGACTGAAGCTTTCTTT
CDR3aa: CASSVTSGGLTEAFF

v_gene: TRBV27
j_gene: TRBJ2-1
d_gene: -
abundance: once
CDR3nt: TGTGCCAGCTGGCGACCGGGTTCATACAATGAGCAGTTCTTC
CDR3aa: CASWRPGSYNEQFF